This T cell receptor (beta chain) was identified in a study of control samples from healthy donors and cancer patients. This clone showed up just once. The CDR3 length is 16 residues. The germline V gene has CDR1 MNHEY and CDR2 SVGEGT. V lost 5 bases and J 2 bases, leaving 16 bases between the germline ends. Clones were read by immunoSEQ multiplex PCR, and TCRdb kept only the in-frame ones, dropping some. Of tens of thousands of clones listed, approximately 89% are singletons. The sample was PBMCs. The clonotype comes from a man between 35 and 55 years old with colorectal cancer. This chain connects TRBV6-2 or TRBV6-3 to TRBJ2-1; possibly TRBD1 for D (6 bases). The CDR3 sequence is CASSPSTGGTYNEQFF. The CDR3 nucleotides are TGTGCCAGCAGTCCGTCGACAGGTGGGACCTACAATGAGCAGTTCTTC.